A single sample gave rise to the 19 T cell receptor beta chains below, sequenced in a study of Graves' ophthalmopathy and Graves' hyperthyroidism. The authors amplified TCR beta CDR3 regions from RNA transcripts. First-round RT-PCR employed HTBI primers, with a second-round multiplex PCR after it. From the multiplex PCR reads, TCRdb called clonotypes with MiXCR, one entry per CDR3 protein. The sample includes about 160,000 distinct CDR3 sequences, 35% to 50% seen only once; the top ten take around 8.9%. Material: peripheral blood. The source is a man aged 25-40 years with Graves' ophthalmopathy.

This clonotype was seen repeatedly, ten times or more. This rearrangement joins TRBV7-2 to TRBJ1-2; D unclear. The V gene's germline CDR1 is SGHTA and CDR2 FQGNSA. The CDR3 covers 15 residues. Trimming took off 2 bases at V and 4 bases at J, with 14 bases between the two ends. For the CDR3, the DNA is TGTGCCAGCAGCTTATCGGGCAGCAGAGTCTATGGCTACACCTTC. Protein product: CASSLSGSRVYGYTF.

This clonotype was detected ten times or more. The gene calls are TRBV24-1 and TRBJ1-5, with a tentative D call TRBD1 (5 bases). CDR1 and CDR2 (germline): KGHDR, SFDVKD. Trimming shortened V by 3 bases and J by 0 bases, and 5 bases separated the two germline ends. CDR3 length: 14 amino acids. CDR3 region: CATSDQGSNQPQHF. CDR3 sequence (DNA): TGTGCCACCAGTGATCAGGGTAGCAATCAGCCCCAGCATTTT.

This clonotype appeared many times. CDR3 nucleotides: TGTGCCAGCAGCTTAAGCGGCTCAACCTACGAGCAGTACTTC. Protein product: CASSLSGSTYEQYF. The J gene is TRBJ2-7, the V gene TRBV7-6; a weak D match, TRBD2 (5 bases). The CDR3 extends over 14 amino acids. V lost 2 bases to trimming and J lost 2 bases, with 10 bases between them. CDR1 and CDR2 from the germline V gene are SGHVS and FNYEAQ. Using reference TRBV7-6 and TRBJ2-7 for the parts outside the CDR3, the full variable domain is GAGVSQSPRYKVTKRGQDVALRCDPISGHVSLYWYRQALGQGPEFLTYFNYEAQQDKSGLPNDRFSAERPEGSISTLTIQRTEQRDSAMYRCASSLSGSTYEQYFGPGTRLTVT.

The chain carries TRBV12-3 or TRBV12-4 and TRBJ2-5, with TRBD1 identical over 7 bases. Trimming cost V 5 bases and J 5 bases; bases outside gene matches: 8. This CDR3 comprises 14 residues. CDR3 region: CASSDRAFGETQYF. The CDR3 bases are TGTGCCAGCAGTGACAGGGCTTTCGGGGAGACCCAGTACTTC.

This clonotype was seen repeatedly, ten times or more. V gene TRBV5-6 combines with J gene TRBJ2-4; D unclear. V lost 4 bases and J lost 7, with 15 bases in between. The germline V gene encodes CDR1 SGHDT and CDR2 YYEEEE. The CDR3 is 14 residues long. The CDR3 here is CASSRTGLENIQYF. The CDR3 region has the DNA TGTGCCAGCAGCCGTACGGGCCTAGAGAACATTCAGTACTTC.

In its sample, this clonotype was seen many times. This chain joins TRBV9 and TRBJ1-6; D gene unclear. CDR1 is SGDLS, CDR2 YYNGEE, per germline. The V end lost 4 bases, the J end lost 7 bases, and 18 bases lay between the germline ends. The CDR3 is 16 residues long. The DNA of the CDR3 is TGTGCCAGCAGCACAAGGCCTAAGGACGGGAATTCACCCCTCCACTTT. As protein: CASSTRPKDGNSPLHF.

This clonotype was seen a handful of times. The chain uses TRBV6-2 or TRBV6-3 and TRBJ1-1; TRBD1 aligns across 9 bases. CDR1 is MNHEY and CDR2 is SVGEGT in the germline V gene. V shed 7 bases, J shed 3 bases, and the junction held 3 bases outside the gene matches. This CDR3 has 13 residues. The CDR3 DNA follows: TGTGCCAGCAATGACAGGGGGTACACTGAAGCTTTCTTT. Residues: CASNDRGYTEAFF.

This chain connects TRBV27 to TRBJ2-7; tentatively, D is TRBD2 (5 bases). The germline V and J ends were trimmed by 3 bases and 6 bases, with 15 bases remaining between them. This CDR3 has 14 residues. Germline assignment: CDR1 MNHEY and CDR2 SMNVEV (reference sequence). The CDR3 nucleotides are TGTGCCAGCAGTTTCCCCCCACTAGTCTCCGAGCAGTACTTC. It yields the protein CASSFPPLVSEQYF.

This clonotype was picked up many times. CDR3 DNA sequence: TGCAGTGGATCTGGACAGTCATCCTACGAGCAGTACTTC. It translates to CSGSGQSSYEQYF. V and J are TRBV20-1 and TRBJ2-7; possible D gene TRBD1, 6 bases. This CDR3 contains 13 residues. The ends were cut back, 7 bases at V and 1 base at J, with 14 bases in the middle. CDR1 and CDR2 (germline): DFQATT, SNEGSKA (reference sequence).

In its sample, this clonotype was seen many times. The chain combines TRBV7-2 with TRBJ1-3; possible D gene TRBD1, 6 bases. The V and J ends lost 5 bases and 2 bases respectively, with 13 bases between them. CDR1 SGHTA and CDR2 FQGNSA come from the germline V gene. The CDR3 has 15 amino acids. CDR3 protein: CASSQQGTPGNTIYF. The CDR3 DNA sequence: TGTGCCAGCAGCCAACAGGGAACCCCTGGAAACACCATATATTTT.

The chain joins TRBV15 to TRBJ2-2; a possible D gene is TRBD2 (6 bases). Per the germline V gene, CDR1 is LNHNV and CDR2 is YYDKDF (reference sequence). CDR3 length: 17 residues. Trimming took 2 bases from V and 0 from J, leaving 13 bases between them. CDR3: CATSRNYRESNTGELFF. The CDR3 region has the DNA TGTGCCACCAGCAGAAACTACCGGGAGTCGAACACCGGGGAGCTGTTTTTT.

This clonotype has ten or more counts. V and J are TRBV7-9 and TRBJ2-7; either TRBD1 or TRBD2 may fit D (5 bases each). V was shortened by 4 bases and J by 0 bases, with 13 bases between the two germline ends. CDR3 length equals 15 residues. Germline V lookup: CDR1 SEHNR, CDR2 FQNEAQ (reference sequence). CDR3 DNA sequence: TGTGCCAGCAGCTCTTTGGGGACCCCCTCCTACGAGCAGTACTTC. Protein product: CASSSLGTPSYEQYF.

The rearrangement joins TRBV6-2 or TRBV6-3 to TRBJ2-7; 9 bases agree with TRBD1. Germline CDR1 MNHEY, CDR2 SVGEGT. Losses at the gene ends were 10 bases for V and 2 bases for J; bases not matched to a gene: 9. The CDR3 sequence is 14 residues long. The CDR3 protein is CATSPGQGPYEQYF. The CDR3 DNA reads TGTGCCACCTCACCGGGACAGGGTCCCTACGAGCAGTACTTC.

This clonotype showed up many times. The V and J genes are TRBV20-1 and TRBJ2-7, with D tentatively TRBD1 (6 bases). Deletions cut 6 bases from V and 0 bases from J, with 18 bases between. The CDR3 contains 15 residues. Germline V gene data show CDR1 as DFQATT and CDR2 as SNEGSKA (reference sequence). CDR3 in amino acids: CSAKPQGYDSYEQYF. The CDR3 region has the DNA TGCAGTGCAAAGCCCCAGGGGTACGACTCCTACGAGCAGTACTTC.

The sample holds many counts of this clonotype. The chain combines TRBV28 with TRBJ2-2, with a tentative D call TRBD1 (6 bases). The CDR3 loop spans 15 amino acids. Trimming shortened V by 3 bases and J by 5 bases, and 13 bases separated the two germline ends. Germline loops: CDR1 MDHEN, CDR2 SYDVKM. This CDR3 is CASSLRTVYTGELFF. The CDR3 DNA reads TGTGCCAGCAGTTTGAGGACAGTGTATACCGGGGAGCTGTTTTTT.

In its sample, this clonotype was seen many times. The chain is built from TRBV7-8 and TRBJ1-1, with 8 bases matching TRBD1. This CDR3 region has 18 residues. V shed 0 bases, J shed 0 bases, and the junction held 9 bases outside the gene matches. In germline, CDR1 is SGHVS, CDR2 FQNEAQ. In DNA form, the CDR3 reads TGTGCCAGCAGCTTAGCGGCAGGGGGCGTAGGTATGAACACTGAAGCTTTCTTT. It translates to CASSLAAGGVGMNTEAFF.

This clonotype was seen ten or more times. The genes are TRBV19 and TRBJ2-6, with unresolved D. The CDR3 covers 16 residues. The germline CDR1 and CDR2 sequences are LNHDA and SQIVND (reference sequence). Trimming left V 11 bases short and J 5 bases short, with 22 bases between. CDR3 DNA sequence: TGTGCCCCCGAGAGGCAGACGTTCAAGCGGGCCAACGTCCTGACTTTC. Encoded protein: CAPERQTFKRANVLTF. Full variable domain (missing parts from reference TRBV19 and TRBJ2-6): DGGITQSPKYLFRKEGQNVTLSCEQNLNHDAMYWYRQDPGQGLRLIYYSQIVNDFQKGDIAEGYSVSREKKESFPLTVTSAQKNPTAFYLCAPERQTFKRANVLTFGAGSRLTVL.

This clonotype came up many times. J is TRBJ1-1 and V is TRBV28; D gene unclear. Trimming left V 8 bases short and J 7 bases short, with 23 bases between. Germline V gene sequence: CDR1 MDHEN, CDR2 SYDVKM. The CDR3 runs to 15 residues. CDR3 protein: CASLPPAGAGYEAFF. CDR3 coding DNA: TGTGCCAGCCTACCGCCGGCAGGCGCGGGATATGAAGCTTTCTTT.

This clonotype was found many times. The chain carries TRBV11-2 and TRBJ2-5; D possibly uses TRBD1 or TRBD2 (7 bases each). The CDR3 length is 17 residues. The V and J ends lost 5 bases and 0 bases respectively, with 19 bases between them. CDR1 SGHAT and CDR2 FQNNGV come from the germline V gene. For the CDR3, the DNA is TGTGCCAGCAGCCGGGGGGATACCGGGACAGACCAAGAGACCCAGTACTTC. Protein sequence: CASSRGDTGTDQETQYF. Full variable domain (outside the CDR3, taken from reference TRBV11-2 and TRBJ2-5): EAGVAQSPRYKIIEKRQSVAFWCNPISGHATLYWYQQILGQGPKLLIQFQNNGVVDDSQLPKDRFSAERLKGVDSTLKIQPAKLEDSAVYLCASSRGDTGTDQETQYFGPGTRLLVL.